This T cell receptor (beta chain) is from a study of blood T cells in healthy people across ages. Whole-study findings and limits: Long-lived donors exceeded aged donors in naive CD4+ cells and diversity. Age advanced and TCR beta diversity per million T cells fell, roughly linearly.

A few counts support this clonotype. Its target is not known. Next came a second PCR, run for about 7 to 11 cycles, which used a sample-barcoded 5' primer along with a J-beta primer mix. TCRdb recomputed calls from the 5' RACE reads with MiXCR, one row per CDR3 protein. This table holds 1.2 million to 1.5 million distinct CDR3 sequences, around 59% found once. V lost 8 bases and J 1 base, leaving 16 bases between the germline ends. CDR1 is DFQATT and CDR2 is SNEGSKA in the germline V gene (reference sequence). CDR3 size: 14 residues. The sequenced sample consisted of blood. The rearrangement joins TRBV20-1 to TRBJ2-3, with a weak D call TRBD2 (7 bases). The clonotype originates from a man in his late teens or twenties in good health. The CDR3 loop is CSQEGGARTDTQYF. The CDR3 region has the DNA TGCAGTCAGGAGGGGGGGGCGCGCACAGATACGCAGTATTTT.